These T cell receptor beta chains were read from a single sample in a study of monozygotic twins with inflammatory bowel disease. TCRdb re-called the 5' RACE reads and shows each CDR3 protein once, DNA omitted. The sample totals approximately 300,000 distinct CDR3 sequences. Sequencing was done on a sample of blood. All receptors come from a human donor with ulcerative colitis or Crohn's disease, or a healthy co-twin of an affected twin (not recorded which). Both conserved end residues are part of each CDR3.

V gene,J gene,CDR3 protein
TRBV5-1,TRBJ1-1,CASSTETGTLTEAFF
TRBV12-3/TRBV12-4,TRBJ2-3,CASSRGRLAGGNFFTDTQYF
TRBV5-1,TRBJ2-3,CASTRPGGTDTQYF
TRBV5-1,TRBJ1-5,CASSLGEWNQPQHF
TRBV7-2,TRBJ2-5,CASSPNARETQYF
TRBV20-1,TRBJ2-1,CSATAAGGRYNEQFF
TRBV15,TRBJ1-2,CATSRDAGQGLDYGYTF
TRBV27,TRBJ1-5,CASSFINQPQHF
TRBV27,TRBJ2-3,CASSFGLGRTDTQYF
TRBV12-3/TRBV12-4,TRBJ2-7,CASSRTPGQQYF
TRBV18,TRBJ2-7,CASSGQGTGIDEQYF
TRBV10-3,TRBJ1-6,CAISDRDSPLHF
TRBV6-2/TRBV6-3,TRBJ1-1,CASSPQSLTGAVTEAFF
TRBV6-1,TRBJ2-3,CASSPGLVQRGDTQYF
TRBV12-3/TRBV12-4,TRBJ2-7,CASSTTGVYVQYF
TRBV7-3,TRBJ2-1,CASSLGRRGASQDEQFF
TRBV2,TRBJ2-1,CASSGEGVGYNEQFF
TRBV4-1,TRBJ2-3,CASSQGGLAGGATDTQYF
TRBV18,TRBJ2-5,CASSRNQETQYF
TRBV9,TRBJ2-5,CASSVGLPQETQYF
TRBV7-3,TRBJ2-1,CASSLHGGALYEQFF
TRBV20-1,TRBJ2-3,CSASPSGTDTQYF
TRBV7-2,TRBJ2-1,CASSLTGSISYNEQFF
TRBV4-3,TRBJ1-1,CASSWNREAEAFF
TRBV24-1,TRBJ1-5,CATSDWGPNQPQHF
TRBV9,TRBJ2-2,CASSVAPNTGELFF
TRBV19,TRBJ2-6,CASSIDSGANVLTF
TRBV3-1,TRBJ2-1,CASSRLTSGSSYNEQFF
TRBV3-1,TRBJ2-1,CASSQAQFGEQFF
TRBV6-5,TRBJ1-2,CASSYSGTREVQGYTF
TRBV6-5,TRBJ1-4,CASSYVGQGSEKLFF
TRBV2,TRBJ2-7,CASSPATSGTKYF
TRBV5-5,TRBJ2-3,CASSRARAGRDTDTQYF
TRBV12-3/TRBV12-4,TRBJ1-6,CASSPGSGIHSPLHF
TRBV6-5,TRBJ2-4,CASSYSVQGAKNMQYF
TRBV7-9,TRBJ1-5,CASSSGNQPQHF
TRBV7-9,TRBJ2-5,CASSLLERGETQYF
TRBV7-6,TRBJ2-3,CASSIQQTSTDTQYF
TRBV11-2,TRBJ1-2,CASSPLINYGYTF
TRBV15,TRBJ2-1,CATSRVREGYNEQFF
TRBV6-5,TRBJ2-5,CASSYGGRGTQYF
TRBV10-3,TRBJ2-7,CAISNSGRGYEQYF